This TCR beta chain derives from a study of blood T cell repertoires in COVID-19. Turning to the study itself: Sites in the United States, Italy and Spain provided acute and convalescent COVID-19 samples. Nucleic acid was either cDNA or gDNA, and it came from T cells, B-cell-depleted T cells, or PBMCs.

Trimming removed 4 bases from V and 2 bases from J, with 19 bases in between. The CDR3 has 16 residues. Germline loops: CDR1 SGHRS, CDR2 YFSETQ. Assay: immunoSEQ multiplex PCR; the TCRdb copy retains only in-frame clones and omits some. The sample records 130,000 to 150,000 clones, about 87% being singletons. The source is a woman aged 35 to 49 with acute or convalescent COVID-19. The V gene is TRBV5-1, the J gene TRBJ2-7, with D tentatively TRBD1 (6 bases). Sequenced sample: peripheral blood. The DNA for the CDR3 is TGCGCCAGCAGCAGGAATGACCAGGGGTTCCCCTACGAGCAGTACTTC. Its protein is CASSRNDQGFPYEQYF.